This is a list of T cell receptor beta chains from one sample in a study of shared clonotypes between healthy human individuals. The protocol was immunoSEQ multiplex PCR, while the TCRdb copy is restricted to in-frame clones and leaves out a portion. The sample yields millions of clones, more than 80% seen once. The sequencing input was naive CD4+ T cells sorted from blood. Receptors were obtained from a man younger than 35 in good health. The CDR3 runs from the conserved cysteine through the conserved F or W. D genes are given only for firm matches. Only some rows state a clone size, as once, few, many or a class for expanded clones.

clone size,CDR3 length,V gene,D gene,J gene,CDR3 DNA,CDR3 protein
.,12,TRBV7-2,.,TRBJ2-1,TGTGCCAGCAGCTCGGGGCGCACGGAGCAGTTCTTC,CASSSGRTEQFF
.,14,TRBV6-1,TRBD1,TRBJ2-5,TGTGCCAGCAGTGGGGACAGGTTAATAGAGACCCAGTACTTC,CASSGDRLIETQYF
.,14,TRBV6-5,TRBD2,TRBJ2-3,TGTGCCTCCGTGGGGGGGGGAGGCACAGATACGCAGTATTTT,CASVGGGGTDTQYF
.,13,TRBV5-4,.,TRBJ2-5,TGTGCCAGCAGCGGGGGCAGGCAAGAGACCCAGTACTTC,CASSGGRQETQYF
.,16,TRBV6-5,TRBD1,TRBJ1-1,TGTGCCAGCAGTTACAAAGGAGGTTCCGGATTGGACAGGACTTTCTTT,CASSYKGGSGLDRTFF
.,13,TRBV27,.,TRBJ1-4,TGTGCCAGCAGTTTATTCAGGAATGAAAAACTGTTTTTT,CASSLFRNEKLFF
.,14,TRBV5-1,.,TRBJ2-2,TGCGCCAGCAGCTCGGAACCGAACACCGGGGAGCTGTTTTTT,CASSSEPNTGELFF
.,14,TRBV6-5,.,TRBJ1-2,TGTGCCAGCAGACCACAGGGAATTGCCTATGGCTACACCTTC,CASRPQGIAYGYTF
.,16,TRBV5-8,TRBD1,TRBJ2-3,TGTGCCAGCAGCCCCTGGACAGGCTCAACCACAGATACGCAGTATTTT,CASSPWTGSTTDTQYF
.,11,TRBV29-1,.,TRBJ1-1,TGCAGCGCCGTGGACAGTCTTGAAGCTTTCTTT,CSAVDSLEAFF
.,12,TRBV18,.,TRBJ2-7,TGTGCCAGCTCACCAATGGGGAACGAGCAGTACTTC,CASSPMGNEQYF
.,13,TRBV29-1,.,TRBJ2-7,TGCAGCGTTGAAAAGGACTTCTCCTACGAGCAGTACTTC,CSVEKDFSYEQYF
.,15,TRBV5-1,.,TRBJ2-3,TGCGCCAGCAGCTTGGAAGGCAGGGCCCCCGATACGCAGTATTTT,CASSLEGRAPDTQYF
.,15,TRBV4-3,.,TRBJ2-2,TGCGCCAGCAGCCAAGATCGGGGTAGGACCGGGGAGCTGTTTTTT,CASSQDRGRTGELFF
.,15,TRBV6-5,TRBD1,TRBJ1-4,TGTGCCAGCAGTTCCGGACAGGCGGGGGATGAAAAACTGTTTTTT,CASSSGQAGDEKLFF
few,13,TRBV2,.,TRBJ1-4,TGTGCCAGCATCGATGGGTGGAATGAAAAACTGTTTTTT,CASIDGWNEKLFF
.,16,TRBV6-1,TRBD2,TRBJ2-1,TGTGCCAGCAGTGAGTTGGGACTAGCGGTCTACAATGAGCAGTTCTTC,CASSELGLAVYNEQFF
once,15,TRBV7-6,.,TRBJ1-3,TGTGCCAGCAGCCCCAGAGAGGGATCTGGAAACACCATATATTTT,CASSPREGSGNTIYF
.,14,TRBV6-6,.,TRBJ1-1,TGTGCCAGCAGACCCGGGGGGGCGGGTACTGAAGCTTTCTTT,CASRPGGAGTEAFF
once,13,TRBV5-4,.,TRBJ2-7,TGTGCCAGCAGCTTGCCCTTCTCCTACGAGCAGTACTTC,CASSLPFSYEQYF
few,14,TRBV6-1,.,TRBJ1-2,TGTGCCAGCAGTGAAGCGGGGGGAAACTATGGCTACACCTTC,CASSEAGGNYGYTF
.,15,TRBV4-1,TRBD1,TRBJ1-6,TGCGCCAGCAGCCAGGGACAGGGGGCTAGGTCACCCCTCCACTTT,CASSQGQGARSPLHF
.,13,TRBV6-5,.,TRBJ1-1,TGTGCCAGCAGATTAGGGGGAAGGACTGAAGCTTTCTTT,CASRLGGRTEAFF
.,15,TRBV11-1,.,TRBJ2-1,TGTGCCAGCAGCTGGACGGACGCTGGTTCCAATGAGCAGTTCTTC,CASSWTDAGSNEQFF
.,14,TRBV28,TRBD1,TRBJ1-5,TGTGCCAGCAGTTTACCAGGGGGTTGGGAGCCCCAGCATTTT,CASSLPGGWEPQHF
.,16,TRBV7-9,TRBD1,TRBJ2-2,TGTGCCAGCAGCTTGGGACAGGGGGGCCACACCGGGGAGCTGTTTTTT,CASSLGQGGHTGELFF
.,16,TRBV28,TRBD1,TRBJ2-2,TGTGCCAGCAGTTCGACAGGGAACCCGAACACCGGGGAGCTGTTTTTT,CASSSTGNPNTGELFF
.,16,TRBV27,TRBD1,TRBJ2-7,TGTGCCAGCAGTCTCTATCCGAAGACAGGGGTTCACGAGCAGTACTTC,CASSLYPKTGVHEQYF
.,14,TRBV5-1,.,TRBJ2-5,TGCGCCAGCAGCTTGGTTTTATACCAAGAGACCCAGTACTTC,CASSLVLYQETQYF
.,14,TRBV28,TRBD1,TRBJ1-2,TGTGCCAGCGGTTCTGACAGGGGCGGTTATGGCTACACCTTC,CASGSDRGGYGYTF
once,16,TRBV5-6,TRBD1,TRBJ2-7,TGTGCCAGCAGCGGAAAACCCGGGACAGGGCTCTACGAGCAGTACTTC,CASSGKPGTGLYEQYF
.,13,TRBV25-1,.,TRBJ1-2,TGTGCCAGCAGTGCGAATTCTCCGGGTGGCTACACCTTC,CASSANSPGGYTF
.,19,TRBV15,TRBD2,TRBJ2-5,TGTGCCACCAGCAGAGGGCTAGCGGGGCTAGCGCTAACCCAAGAGACCCAGTACTTC,CATSRGLAGLALTQETQYF
.,15,TRBV15,TRBD2,TRBJ2-5,TGTGCCACCGCCCGGGAGGGAAAGGTGGGAGAGAGCCAGTACTTC,CATAREGKVGESQYF
.,16,TRBV6-6,TRBD1,TRBJ1-1,TGTGCCAGCAGAGAGGGGGCGACCCTATCTAACACTGAAGCTTTCTTT,CASREGATLSNTEAFF
.,14,TRBV29-1,TRBD1,TRBJ2-7,TGCAGCGCGATTCCACGGGACAGGGTCAACGAGCAGTACTTC,CSAIPRDRVNEQYF
.,16,TRBV11-1,.,TRBJ2-3,TGTGCCAGCAGCTCCCGGGACTCAATACTCACAGATACGCAGTATTTT,CASSSRDSILTDTQYF
.,12,TRBV5-1,.,TRBJ2-1,TGCGCCAGCAGCTTCGGGATCGGTGAGCAGTTCTTC,CASSFGIGEQFF
.,12,TRBV2,.,TRBJ2-1,TGTGCCAGCACCGGGTCGGGGAATGAGCAGTTCTTC,CASTGSGNEQFF
.,15,TRBV6-5,TRBD1,TRBJ1-6,TGTGCCAGCAGACTACAGGGGGCAGGCGATTCACCCCTCCACTTT,CASRLQGAGDSPLHF
.,16,TRBV4-1,TRBD2,TRBJ2-5,TGCGCCAGCAGCCAAGAGGGCGGGGGGACGGTAGGGACCCAGTACTTC,CASSQEGGGTVGTQYF
.,13,TRBV6-5,TRBD1,TRBJ1-6,TGTGCCAGTAACAGGGGTGATGATTCACCCCTCCACTTT,CASNRGDDSPLHF
.,14,TRBV28,.,TRBJ1-5,TGTGCCAGCAGAAAGGGAGGGGGGAATCAGCCCCAGCATTTT,CASRKGGGNQPQHF
.,14,TRBV28,.,TRBJ1-2,TGTGCCAGCAGGCCGGGGTACTTAAACTATGGCTACACCTTC,CASRPGYLNYGYTF
.,13,TRBV5-1,.,TRBJ2-7,TGCGCCAGCAGCTTGGTGGGGGGCTACGAGCAGTACTTC,CASSLVGGYEQYF
once,13,TRBV4-3,.,TRBJ1-1,TGCGCCAGCAGCCAAGAAGGGGGTACTGAAGCTTTCTTT,CASSQEGGTEAFF
.,15,TRBV6-5,TRBD2,TRBJ2-1,TGTGCCAGCAGTTCAAGACTAGCGGCCTACAATGAGCAGTTCTTC,CASSSRLAAYNEQFF
.,17,TRBV18,TRBD1,TRBJ1-5,TGTGCCAGCTCACCGGACAGGGTATCTGGGCGCAATCAGCCCCAGCATTTT,CASSPDRVSGRNQPQHF
once,14,TRBV19,.,TRBJ2-7,TGTGCCAGTAGCCCGCGGGGAGCCACCTACGAGCAGTACTTC,CASSPRGATYEQYF
.,14,TRBV6-4,.,TRBJ2-2,TGTGCCAGCAGTGTACAGGGTTACACCGGGGAGCTGTTTTTT,CASSVQGYTGELFF
once,13,TRBV19,.,TRBJ2-1,TGTGCCAGCTCCCTGACCGGCAACAATGAGCAGTTCTTC,CASSLTGNNEQFF
once,18,TRBV7-7,TRBD2,TRBJ2-6,TGTGCTAGCAGCTCCGGACTAGCGGGAGGGTCGGGGGCCAACGTCCTGACTTTC,CASSSGLAGGSGANVLTF
.,11,TRBV7-8,.,TRBJ1-2,TGTGCCAGCAGCTTAGATCGGGTACCCACCTTC,CASSLDRVPTF
once,16,TRBV11-2,.,TRBJ2-5,TGTGCCAGCAGCTTATCGGGTAGGGGGGTCCAAGAGACCCAGTACTTC,CASSLSGRGVQETQYF
.,16,TRBV18,TRBD1,TRBJ1-1,TGTGCCGGCGTGGGACGCCGACAGGGTCTCCAAACTGAAGCTTTCTTT,CAGVGRRQGLQTEAFF
.,12,TRBV7-9,.,TRBJ2-3,TGTGCCAGCAGCTTAGAGAAAGATACGCAGTATTTT,CASSLEKDTQYF
.,14,TRBV19,TRBD1,TRBJ2-7,TGTGCCAGTAGTCGGGCAGGGGGCGCCTACGAGCAGTACTTC,CASSRAGGAYEQYF
.,12,TRBV2,.,TRBJ2-5,TGTGCCAGCAGTGCTGAGTTGGGGACCCAGTACTTC,CASSAELGTQYF
.,14,TRBV28,.,TRBJ2-5,TGTGCCAGCAGTTCAAACAGGGGAGGAGAGACCCAGTACTTC,CASSSNRGGETQYF
.,15,TRBV6-1,TRBD1,TRBJ1-1,TGTGCCAGCAGTGATAGACAGGGGTTGAACACTGAAGCTTTCTTT,CASSDRQGLNTEAFF